One T cell receptor beta chain is described in this entry. Its specificity is not known. Germline V lookup: CDR1 DFQATT, CDR2 SNEGSKA (reference sequence). CDR3 length equals 14 residues. The germline V and J ends were trimmed by 0 bases and 1 base, with 6 bases remaining between them. This sample is part of a study of T-cell reconstitution after alpha-beta-depleted transplantation in children. Study findings and constraints: Most T-cell counts and diversity one year after the transplant came from T cells that were newly produced.

As it was prepared, the TCRbeta library received unique molecular identifiers. TCRdb re-called the PCR reads through MiXCR, storing one row per CDR3 protein. Among hundreds of thousands of distinct CDR3 sequences listed, approximately 8% were seen once. Material: PBMCs, mostly from graft donor cells, obtained 360 days after TCRalphabeta/CD19-depleted stem cell transplant. V gene TRBV20-1 combines with J gene TRBJ2-2, with unresolved D. This TCR was sampled from a male patient under 10 years old who had a stem cell transplant for acute myeloid leukemia, so the T cells may come from the graft donor. CDR3 amino acids: CSARDNKNTGELFF. Written as DNA, the CDR3 is TGCAGTGCTAGAGATAACAAGAACACCGGGGAGCTGTTTTTT.